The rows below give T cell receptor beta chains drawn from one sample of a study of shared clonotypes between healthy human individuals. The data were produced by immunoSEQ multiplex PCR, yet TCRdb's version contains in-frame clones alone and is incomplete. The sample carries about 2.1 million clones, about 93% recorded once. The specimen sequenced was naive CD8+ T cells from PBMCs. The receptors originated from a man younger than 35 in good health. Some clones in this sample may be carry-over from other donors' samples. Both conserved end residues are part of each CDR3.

CDR3aa: CASSPASGSDEQFF
v_gene: TRBV11-2

CDR3aa: CASSLAGTSGWNEQFF
v_gene: TRBV13

CDR3aa: CASSLTGTSGKGTDTQYF
v_gene: TRBV7-8

CDR3aa: CASSLGLARDNEQFF
v_gene: TRBV9

CDR3aa: CASSPPSGSPYEQYF
v_gene: TRBV13

CDR3aa: CASSRTWGVGNEQFF
v_gene: TRBV6-5

CDR3aa: CASSGTGALRDTQYF
v_gene: TRBV2

CDR3aa: CASSLDDWRQGAGVNEKLFF
v_gene: TRBV7-8

CDR3aa: CASSPGTGGTDTQYF
v_gene: TRBV27

CDR3aa: CASSAVRVRVDTQYF
v_gene: TRBV27

CDR3aa: CSGGTGAGYTF
v_gene: TRBV29-1

CDR3aa: CSGELAGGPAGANVLTF
v_gene: TRBV29-1

CDR3aa: CASSFLQETQYF
v_gene: TRBV5-1

CDR3aa: CASSFSSGPYNEQFF
v_gene: TRBV5-1

CDR3aa: CASSAQGWEQSYEQYF
v_gene: TRBV21-1

CDR3aa: CASSQDRGRETQYF
v_gene: TRBV7-9

CDR3aa: CASSSGIAGYTGELFF
v_gene: TRBV27

CDR3aa: CASSPLLAGGPSEQFF
v_gene: TRBV7-8

CDR3aa: CASSLSYGTSGTYEQYF
v_gene: TRBV7-9

CDR3aa: CASSLDWGLYEQYF
v_gene: TRBV7-2

CDR3aa: CASTQGGLPGNTIYF
v_gene: TRBV11-2

CDR3aa: CAISSGNRYEQYF
v_gene: TRBV10-3

CDR3aa: CAISESGRSYNEQFF
v_gene: TRBV10-3

CDR3aa: CASRGGGHSYEQYF
v_gene: TRBV28